The sequence of this TCR beta chain was determined in a study of shared clonotypes between healthy human individuals. Study-level points and caveats: Clonotype sharing among the donors was expected to vary with sequencing depth. Sampling covered blood only; tissue repertoires likely differ.

The repertoire was sequenced with immunoSEQ multiplex PCR; TCRdb's copy has only in-frame clones and lacks some. The repertoire holds 950,000 to 1,300,000 clones, with about 75% as singletons. Division of CD4+ cells produced a CD45RA+ naive subset and a CD45RA-negative memory subset. A word on this clone: No antigen is known for it.

The CDR3 is made up of 14 amino acids. The V end lost 7 bases, the J end lost 1 base, and 13 bases lay between the germline ends. The germline CDR1 and CDR2 sequences are MNHEY and SMNVEV (reference sequence). This sequence originates from a man in his late teens or twenties in good health. The sequenced sample consisted of memory CD4+ T cells sorted from blood. Noted subset: CD45RA-negative fraction. V is TRBV27 and J is TRBJ1-1; D gene ambiguous. CDR3 coding DNA: TGTGCCAGCACCTCGCTCGCAGCGAACACTGAAGCTTTCTTT. This gives the protein CASTSLAANTEAFF.